This T cell receptor beta chain was identified in a study of T-cell reconstitution after alpha-beta-depleted transplantation in children. The length of the CDR3 is 16 residues. Germline loops: CDR1 MGHRA, CDR2 YSYEKL. V lost 0 bases to trimming and J lost 4 bases, with 12 bases between them. Unique molecular identifiers featured in how the TCRbeta library was prepared. TCRdb called the PCR reads again in MiXCR, with one record for every CDR3 protein. The sample includes about 160,000 distinct CDR3 sequences, 11% of them seen just once. General study findings and limits: Counts and diversity of T cells one year after transplant came mostly from newly produced T cells. After transplant, at about two months, alpha-beta T cells were reportedly derived from several hundred expanded graft clones.

This clonotype was picked up many times. Its specificity is not known. The V and J genes are TRBV4-1 and TRBJ1-4; perhaps TRBD1 as D (6 bases). The sample was PBMCs, taken before TCRalphabeta/CD19-depleted stem cell transplant. The receptor was isolated from a boy younger than 10 with acute myeloid leukemia, due to receive a stem cell transplant. The CDR3 nucleotides are TGCGCCAGCAGCCAAGATGGGGGCAGAAGTAATGAAAAACTGTTTTTT. This encodes CASSQDGGRSNEKLFF.